The 9 T cell receptor beta chains in this list originate from one sample, sequenced in a study of blood T cell repertoires in COVID-19. Clones were sequenced by immunoSEQ multiplex PCR, and TCRdb holds only the in-frame ones, with some missing. The sample contains about 210,000 clones, approximately 89% of which appear only once. Input material: peripheral blood. Source of these receptors: a woman in her 40s with acute or convalescent COVID-19.

This chain uses TRBV7-9 with TRBJ1-4; D uncertain. The CDR3 contains 15 residues. CDR1 and CDR2 (germline): SEHNR, FQNEAQ (reference sequence). V was shortened by 1 base and J by 4 bases, with 10 bases between the two germline ends. DNA of the CDR3: TGTGCCAGCAGCTTAGTACCCCGGGATAATGAAAAACTGTTTTTT. This encodes CASSLVPRDNEKLFF.

The count of this clone is one. This chain uses TRBV18 with TRBJ2-3; 11 bases map to TRBD2. The CDR3 spans 19 residues. The germline gives CDR1 KGHSH, CDR2 LQKENI. With 0 bases clipped from V and 5 bases from J, the junction kept 13 bases outside the gene matches. CDR3 DNA sequence: TGTGCCAGCTCACCACCGGGGGCCCAATCAACTAGCGGGGGAGATACGCAGTATTTT. It encodes CASSPPGAQSTSGGDTQYF.

The chain employs TRBV6-5 and TRBJ2-1; no reliable D call. The ends were cut back, 6 bases at V and 8 bases at J, with 17 bases in the middle. The CDR3 length is 14 residues. CDR1 and CDR2 from the germline V gene are MNHEY and SVGAGI. CDR3 nucleotides: TGTGCCAGCAGCCCGGATCATTTACGGGATGAGCAGTTCTTC. This translates into CASSPDHLRDEQFF.

The chain combines TRBV6-6 with TRBJ2-3, with D possibly TRBD1 on 6 matching bases. The germline V gene encodes CDR1 MNHNY and CDR2 SVGAGI (reference sequence). The ends were cut back, 6 bases at V and 6 bases at J, with 13 bases in the middle. The CDR3 loop spans 13 amino acids. CDR3 protein: CASRTGIADTQYF. For the CDR3, the DNA is TGTGCCAGCAGGACAGGTATCGCGGATACGCAGTATTTT.

The gene calls are TRBV5-1 and TRBJ1-3, with D uncertain. The germline gives CDR1 SGHRS, CDR2 YFSETQ. Trimming left V 0 bases short and J 4 bases short, with 11 bases between. This CDR3 is 15 amino acids long. CDR3 sequence reads: CASSLAISGGNTIYF. CDR3 nucleotides: TGCGCCAGCAGCTTGGCTATCAGCGGGGGAAACACCATATATTTT.

The rearrangement joins TRBV10-3 to TRBJ2-2; 10 bases line up with TRBD2. The trim removed 4 bases at V and 4 bases at J, leaving 9 bases unmatched. Germline V gene sequence: CDR1 ENHRY, CDR2 SYGVKD. The CDR3 runs 17 residues. The CDR3 DNA reads TGTGCCATCAGTGTAGCGGGGGGACCCCCTGGCACCGGGGAGCTGTTTTTT. Translation gives CAISVAGGPPGTGELFF.

The rearrangement links TRBV21-1 to TRBJ1-2; the table calls TRBD1, which could not be checked here. TRBV21-1 is annotated as a pseudogene. This CDR3 has 17 residues. CDR3: CASSKGDRGRVDYGYTF. The CDR3 bases are TGTGCCAGCAGCAAGGGAGACAGGGGGCGCGTTGACTATGGCTACACCTTC.

The rearrangement links TRBV27 to TRBJ1-1; 9 positions match TRBD1. V lost 6 bases, J lost 6 bases, and 2 bases stayed unmatched. The CDR3 sequence is 12 residues long. CDR1 and CDR2 (germline): MNHEY, SMNVEV (reference sequence). The CDR3 spells CASRTGGSEAFF. Here the CDR3 DNA reads TGTGCCAGCAGGACAGGGGGGTCTGAAGCTTTCTTT.

The chain couples TRBV19 to TRBJ2-1, with 9 bases matching TRBD2. The length of the CDR3 is 15 residues. V gave up 1 base and J gave up 3 bases; unmatched junction bases: 1. CDR1 and CDR2 (germline): LNHDA, SQIVND (reference sequence). The CDR3, as DNA: TGTGCCAGTAGTATAGTAGCGGGGGACTACAATGAGCAGTTCTTC. Translation gives CASSIVAGDYNEQFF.